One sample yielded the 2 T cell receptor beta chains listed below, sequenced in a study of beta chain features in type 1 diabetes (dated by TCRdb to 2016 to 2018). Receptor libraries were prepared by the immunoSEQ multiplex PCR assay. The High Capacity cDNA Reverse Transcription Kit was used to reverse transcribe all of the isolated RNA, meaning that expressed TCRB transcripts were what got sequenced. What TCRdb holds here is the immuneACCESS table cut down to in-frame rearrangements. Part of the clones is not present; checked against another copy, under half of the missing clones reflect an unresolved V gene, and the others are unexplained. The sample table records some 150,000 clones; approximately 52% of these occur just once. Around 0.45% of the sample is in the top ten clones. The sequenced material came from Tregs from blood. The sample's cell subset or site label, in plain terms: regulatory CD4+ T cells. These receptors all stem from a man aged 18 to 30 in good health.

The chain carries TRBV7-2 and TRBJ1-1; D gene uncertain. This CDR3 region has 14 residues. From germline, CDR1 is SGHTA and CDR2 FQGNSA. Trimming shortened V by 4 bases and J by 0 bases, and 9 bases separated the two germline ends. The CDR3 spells CASSYPTMNTEAFF. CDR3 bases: TGTGCCAGCAGCTACCCCACAATGAACACTGAAGCTTTCTTT.

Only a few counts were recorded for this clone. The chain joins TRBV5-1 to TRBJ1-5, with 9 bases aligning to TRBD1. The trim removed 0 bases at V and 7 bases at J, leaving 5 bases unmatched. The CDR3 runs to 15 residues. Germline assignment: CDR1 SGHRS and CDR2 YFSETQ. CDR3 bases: TGCGCCAGCAGCTTGGTCCCGGGACAGGGCCAGCCCCAGCATTTT. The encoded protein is CASSLVPGQGQPQHF. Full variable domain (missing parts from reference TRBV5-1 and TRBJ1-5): KAGVTQTPRYLIKTRGQQVTLSCSPISGHRSVSWYQQTPGQGLQFLFEYFSETQRNKGNFPGRFSGRQFSNSRSEMNVSTLELGDSALYLCASSLVPGQGQPQHFGDGTRLSIL.